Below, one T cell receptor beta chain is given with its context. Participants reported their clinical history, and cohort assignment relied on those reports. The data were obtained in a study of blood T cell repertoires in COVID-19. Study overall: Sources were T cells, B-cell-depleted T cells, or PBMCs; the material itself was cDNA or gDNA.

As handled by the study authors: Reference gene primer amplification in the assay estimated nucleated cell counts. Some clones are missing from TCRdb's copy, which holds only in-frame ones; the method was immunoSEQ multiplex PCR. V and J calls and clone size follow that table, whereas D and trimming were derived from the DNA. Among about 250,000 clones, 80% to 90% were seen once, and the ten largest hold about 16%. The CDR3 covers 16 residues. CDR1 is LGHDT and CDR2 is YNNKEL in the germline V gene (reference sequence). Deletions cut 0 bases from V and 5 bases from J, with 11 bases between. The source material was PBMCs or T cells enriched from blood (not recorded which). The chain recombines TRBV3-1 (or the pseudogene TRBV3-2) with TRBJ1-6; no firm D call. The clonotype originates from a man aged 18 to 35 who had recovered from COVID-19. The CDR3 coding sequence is TGTGCCAGCAGCCAAGATTGGCGGGTCAATAATTCACCCCTCCACTTT. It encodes CASSQDWRVNNSPLHF.